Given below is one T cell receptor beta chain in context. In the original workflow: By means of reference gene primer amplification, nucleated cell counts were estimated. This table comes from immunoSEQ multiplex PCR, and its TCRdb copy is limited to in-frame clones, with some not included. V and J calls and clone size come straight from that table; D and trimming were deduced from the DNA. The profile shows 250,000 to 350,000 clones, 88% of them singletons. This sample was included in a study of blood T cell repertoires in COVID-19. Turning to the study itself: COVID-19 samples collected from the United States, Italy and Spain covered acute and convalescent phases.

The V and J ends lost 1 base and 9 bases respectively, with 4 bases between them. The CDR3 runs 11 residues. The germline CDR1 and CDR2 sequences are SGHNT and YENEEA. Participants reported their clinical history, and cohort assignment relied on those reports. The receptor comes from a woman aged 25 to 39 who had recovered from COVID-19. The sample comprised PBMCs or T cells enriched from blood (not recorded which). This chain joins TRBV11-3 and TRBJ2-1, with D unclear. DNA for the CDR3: TGTGCCAGCAGCTTAGCTGTTGAGCAGTTCTTC. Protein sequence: CASSLAVEQFF.